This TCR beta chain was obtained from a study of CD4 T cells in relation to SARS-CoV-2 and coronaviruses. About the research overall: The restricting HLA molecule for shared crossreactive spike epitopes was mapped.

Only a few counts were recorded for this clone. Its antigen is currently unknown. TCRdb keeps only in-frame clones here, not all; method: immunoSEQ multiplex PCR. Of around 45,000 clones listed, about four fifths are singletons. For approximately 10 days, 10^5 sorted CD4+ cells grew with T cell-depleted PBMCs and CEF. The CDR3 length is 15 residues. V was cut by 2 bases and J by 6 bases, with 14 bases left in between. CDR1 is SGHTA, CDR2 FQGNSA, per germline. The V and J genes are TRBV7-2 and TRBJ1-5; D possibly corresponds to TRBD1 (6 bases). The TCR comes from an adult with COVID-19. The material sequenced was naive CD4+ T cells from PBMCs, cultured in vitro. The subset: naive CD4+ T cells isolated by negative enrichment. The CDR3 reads CASSLRGGPGQPQHF. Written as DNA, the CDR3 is TGTGCCAGCAGCTTAAGGGGGGGGCCGGGTCAGCCCCAGCATTTT.